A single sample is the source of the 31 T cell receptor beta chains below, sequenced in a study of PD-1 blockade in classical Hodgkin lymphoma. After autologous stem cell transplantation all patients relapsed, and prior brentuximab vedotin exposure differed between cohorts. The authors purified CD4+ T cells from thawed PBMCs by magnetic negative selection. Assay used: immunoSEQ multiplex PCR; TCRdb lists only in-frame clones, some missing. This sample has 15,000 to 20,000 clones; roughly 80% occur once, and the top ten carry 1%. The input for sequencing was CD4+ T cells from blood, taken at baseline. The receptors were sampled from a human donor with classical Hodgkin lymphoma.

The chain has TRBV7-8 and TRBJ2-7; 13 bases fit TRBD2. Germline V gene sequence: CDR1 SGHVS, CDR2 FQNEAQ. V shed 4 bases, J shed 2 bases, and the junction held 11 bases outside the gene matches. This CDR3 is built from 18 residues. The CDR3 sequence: CASSSRLAGGGWTYEQYF. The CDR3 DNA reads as TGTGCCAGCAGCTCACGACTAGCGGGAGGCGGATGGACCTACGAGCAGTACTTC.

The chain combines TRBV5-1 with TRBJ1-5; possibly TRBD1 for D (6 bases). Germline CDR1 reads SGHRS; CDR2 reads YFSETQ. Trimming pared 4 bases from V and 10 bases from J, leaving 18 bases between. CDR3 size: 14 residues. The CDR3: CASSPGETGDPQHF. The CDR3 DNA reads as TGCGCCAGCAGCCCAGGGGAAACGGGGGATCCCCAGCATTTT. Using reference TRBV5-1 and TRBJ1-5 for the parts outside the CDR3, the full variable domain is KAGVTQTPRYLIKTRGQQVTLSCSPISGHRSVSWYQQTPGQGLQFLFEYFSETQRNKGNFPGRFSGRQFSNSRSEMNVSTLELGDSALYLCASSPGETGDPQHFGDGTRLSIL.

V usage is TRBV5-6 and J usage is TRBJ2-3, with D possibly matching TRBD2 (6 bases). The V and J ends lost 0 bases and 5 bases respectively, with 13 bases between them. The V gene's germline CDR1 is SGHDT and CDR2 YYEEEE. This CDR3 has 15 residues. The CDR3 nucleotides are TGTGCCAGCAGCTTGGTAAGGCGACTAGAAGATACGCAGTATTTT. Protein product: CASSLVRRLEDTQYF.

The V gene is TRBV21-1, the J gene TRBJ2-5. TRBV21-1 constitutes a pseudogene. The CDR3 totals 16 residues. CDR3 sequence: CASSKRGRGGQETQYF. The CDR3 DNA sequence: TGTGCCAGCAGCAAAAGGGGCAGGGGAGGACAAGAGACCCAGTACTTC.

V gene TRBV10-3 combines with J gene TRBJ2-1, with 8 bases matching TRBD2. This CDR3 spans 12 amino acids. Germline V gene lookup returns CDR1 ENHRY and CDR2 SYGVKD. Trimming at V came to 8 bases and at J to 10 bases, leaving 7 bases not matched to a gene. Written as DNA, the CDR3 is TGTGCCATCGGGTCGGGGGGGGCGGAGCAGTTCTTC. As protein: CAIGSGGAEQFF.

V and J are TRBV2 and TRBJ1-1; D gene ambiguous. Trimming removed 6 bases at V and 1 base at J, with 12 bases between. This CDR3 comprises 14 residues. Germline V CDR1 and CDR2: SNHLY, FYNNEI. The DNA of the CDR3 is TGTGCCAGCAGAAAACAAACCTCGAACACTGAAGCTTTCTTT. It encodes CASRKQTSNTEAFF. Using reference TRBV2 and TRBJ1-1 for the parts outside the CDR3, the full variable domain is EPEVTQTPSHQVTQMGQEVILRCVPISNHLYFYWYRQILGQKVEFLVSFYNNEISEKSEIFDDQFSVERPDGSNFTLKIRSTKLEDSAMYFCASRKQTSNTEAFFGQGTRLTVV.

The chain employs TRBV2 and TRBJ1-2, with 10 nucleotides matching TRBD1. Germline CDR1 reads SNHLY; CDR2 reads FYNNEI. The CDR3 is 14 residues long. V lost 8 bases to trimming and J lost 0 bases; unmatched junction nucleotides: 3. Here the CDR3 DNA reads TGTGCCAGCGGACAGGGGGAAGCTAACTATGGCTACACCTTC. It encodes CASGQGEANYGYTF.

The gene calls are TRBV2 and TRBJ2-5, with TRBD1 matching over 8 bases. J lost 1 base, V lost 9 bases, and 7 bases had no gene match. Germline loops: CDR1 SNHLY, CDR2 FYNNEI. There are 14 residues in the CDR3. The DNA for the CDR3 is TGTGCCAGTCCCGGGACAGGCCTCCAAGAGACCCAGTACTTC. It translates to CASPGTGLQETQYF. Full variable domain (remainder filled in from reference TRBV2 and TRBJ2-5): EPEVTQTPSHQVTQMGQEVILRCVPISNHLYFYWYRQILGQKVEFLVSFYNNEISEKSEIFDDQFSVERPDGSNFTLKIRSTKLEDSAMYFCASPGTGLQETQYFGPGTRLLVL.

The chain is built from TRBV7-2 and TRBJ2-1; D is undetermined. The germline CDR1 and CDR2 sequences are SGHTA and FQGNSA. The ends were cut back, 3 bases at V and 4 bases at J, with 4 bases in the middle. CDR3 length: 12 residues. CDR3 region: CASSFGYNEQFF. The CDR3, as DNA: TGTGCCAGCAGCTTCGGTTACAATGAGCAGTTCTTC.

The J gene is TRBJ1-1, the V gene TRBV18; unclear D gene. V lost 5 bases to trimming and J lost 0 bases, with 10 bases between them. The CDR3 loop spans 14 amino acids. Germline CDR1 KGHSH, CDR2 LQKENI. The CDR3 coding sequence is TGTGCCAGCTCATTCGACGGGATGAACACTGAAGCTTTCTTT. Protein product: CASSFDGMNTEAFF.

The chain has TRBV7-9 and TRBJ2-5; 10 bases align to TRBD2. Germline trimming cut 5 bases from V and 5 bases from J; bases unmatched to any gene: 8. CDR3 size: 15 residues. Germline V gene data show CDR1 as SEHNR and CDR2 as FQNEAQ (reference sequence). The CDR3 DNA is TGTGCCAGCAGCGAGGGAGCGGGGGGGCGTGAGACCCAGTACTTC. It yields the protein CASSEGAGGRETQYF.

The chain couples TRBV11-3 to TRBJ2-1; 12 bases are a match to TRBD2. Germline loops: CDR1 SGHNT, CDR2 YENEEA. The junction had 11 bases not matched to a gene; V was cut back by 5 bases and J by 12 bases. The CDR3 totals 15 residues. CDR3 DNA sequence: TGTGCCAGCAGCACGAGCCGACTAGCGGGGGCCGCGCAGTTCTTC. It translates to CASSTSRLAGAAQFF. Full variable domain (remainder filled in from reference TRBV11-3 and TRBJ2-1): EAGVVQSPRYKIIEKKQPVAFWCNPISGHNTLYWYLQNLGQGPELLIRYENEEAVDDSQLPKDRFSAERLKGVDSTLKIQPAELGDSAVYLCASSTSRLAGAAQFFGPGTRLTVL.

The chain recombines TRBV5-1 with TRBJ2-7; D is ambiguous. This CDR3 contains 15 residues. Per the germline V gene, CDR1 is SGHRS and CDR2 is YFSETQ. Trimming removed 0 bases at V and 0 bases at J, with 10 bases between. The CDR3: CASSLAPGNSYEQYF. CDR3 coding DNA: TGCGCCAGCAGCTTGGCCCCTGGGAACTCCTACGAGCAGTACTTC.

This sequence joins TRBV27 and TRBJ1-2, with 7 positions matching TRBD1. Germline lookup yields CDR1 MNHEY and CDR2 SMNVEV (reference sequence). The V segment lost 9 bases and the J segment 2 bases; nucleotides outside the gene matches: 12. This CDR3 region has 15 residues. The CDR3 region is CASKGAPGVNYGYTF. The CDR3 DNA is TGTGCCAGTAAGGGGGCCCCCGGGGTAAACTATGGCTACACCTTC.

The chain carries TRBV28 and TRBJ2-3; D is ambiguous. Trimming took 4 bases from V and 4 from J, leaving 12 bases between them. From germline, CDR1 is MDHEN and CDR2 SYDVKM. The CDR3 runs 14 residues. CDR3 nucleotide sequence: TGTGCCAGCAGTTCACGGCCTGGGCCAGATACGCAGTATTTT. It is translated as CASSSRPGPDTQYF.

CDR3 sequence (DNA): TGTGCCAGCAGCTTAGGAGGGCTAGTTTGGGATGAGCAGTTCTTC. Translation: CASSLGGLVWDEQFF. The rearrangement links TRBV11-3 to TRBJ2-1, with D possibly being TRBD2 (5 bases). The CDR3 extends over 15 amino acids. CDR1 and CDR2 (germline): SGHNT, YENEEA. V was trimmed by 1 base and J by 8 bases, leaving 15 bases between them.

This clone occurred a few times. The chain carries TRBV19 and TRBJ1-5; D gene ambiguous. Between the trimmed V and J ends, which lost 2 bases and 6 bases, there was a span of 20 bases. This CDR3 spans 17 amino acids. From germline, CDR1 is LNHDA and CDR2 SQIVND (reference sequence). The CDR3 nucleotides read TGTGCCAGTAGTATAACTGCTTGGGCAGCCGAATTTCAGCCCCAGCATTTT. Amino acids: CASSITAWAAEFQPQHF.

The CDR3 loop reads CASSPRRTRGESNEKLFF. The DNA of the CDR3 is TGTGCCAGCTCACCGAGGAGGACGCGCGGGGAGTCTAATGAAAAACTGTTTTTT. This chain links TRBV18 with TRBJ1-4, with no clear D. This CDR3 is 18 amino acids long. V shed 3 bases and J shed 3 bases, with 20 bases lying between them. The germline V gene encodes CDR1 KGHSH and CDR2 LQKENI.

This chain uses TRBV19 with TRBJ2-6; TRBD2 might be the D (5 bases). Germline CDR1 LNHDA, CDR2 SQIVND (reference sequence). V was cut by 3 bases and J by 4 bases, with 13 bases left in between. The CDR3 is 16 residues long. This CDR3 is CASSIEGKGGANVLTF. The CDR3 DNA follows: TGTGCCAGTAGTATCGAGGGTAAAGGAGGGGCCAACGTCCTGACTTTC.

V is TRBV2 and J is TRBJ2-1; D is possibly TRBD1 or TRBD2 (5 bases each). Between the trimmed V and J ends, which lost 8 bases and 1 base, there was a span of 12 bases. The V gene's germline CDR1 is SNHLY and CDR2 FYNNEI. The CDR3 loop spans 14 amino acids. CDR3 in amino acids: CASHARGSYNEQFF. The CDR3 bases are TGTGCCAGCCACGCGAGGGGTTCCTACAATGAGCAGTTCTTC.

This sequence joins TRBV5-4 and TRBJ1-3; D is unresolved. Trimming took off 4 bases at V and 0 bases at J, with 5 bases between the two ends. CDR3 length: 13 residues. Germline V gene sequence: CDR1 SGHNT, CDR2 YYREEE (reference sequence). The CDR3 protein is CASSRDSGNTIYF. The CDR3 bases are TGTGCCAGCAGCCGGGACTCTGGAAACACCATATATTTT.

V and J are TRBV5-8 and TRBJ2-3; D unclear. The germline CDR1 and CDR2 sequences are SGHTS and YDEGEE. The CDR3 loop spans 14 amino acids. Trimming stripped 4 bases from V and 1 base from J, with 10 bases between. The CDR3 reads CASSPLSGTDTQYF. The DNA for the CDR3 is TGTGCCAGCAGCCCGTTGTCGGGCACAGATACGCAGTATTTT. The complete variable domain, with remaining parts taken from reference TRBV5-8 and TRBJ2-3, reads EAGVTQSPTHLIKTRGQQATLRCSPISGHTSVYWYQQALGLGLQFLLWYDEGEERNRGNFPPRFSGRQFPNYSSELNVNALELEDSALYLCASSPLSGTDTQYFGPGTRLTVL.

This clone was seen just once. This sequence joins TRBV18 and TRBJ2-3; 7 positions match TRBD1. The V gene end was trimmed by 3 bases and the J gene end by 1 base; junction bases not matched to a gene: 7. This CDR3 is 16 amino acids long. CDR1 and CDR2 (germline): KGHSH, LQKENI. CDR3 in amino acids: CASSPRQGIGTDTQYF. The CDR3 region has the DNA TGTGCCAGCTCACCCAGACAGGGAATCGGCACAGATACGCAGTATTTT.

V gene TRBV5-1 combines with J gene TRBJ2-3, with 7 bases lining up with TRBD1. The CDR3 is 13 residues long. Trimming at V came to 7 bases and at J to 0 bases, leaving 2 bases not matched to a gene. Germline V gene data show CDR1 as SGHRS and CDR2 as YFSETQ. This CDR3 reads CASGTASTDTQYF. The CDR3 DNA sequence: TGCGCCAGCGGGACAGCCAGCACAGATACGCAGTATTTT.

The DNA of the CDR3 is TGTGCCAGCAGCCGGCGAGGCTATCGGGACACCGGGGAGCTGTTTTTT. Translation gives CASSRRGYRDTGELFF. V is TRBV7-9 and J is TRBJ2-2; D gene unclear. The CDR3 spans 16 residues. Germline values: CDR1 SEHNR, CDR2 FQNEAQ (reference sequence). Trimming shortened V by 5 bases and J by 3 bases, and 16 bases separated the two germline ends.

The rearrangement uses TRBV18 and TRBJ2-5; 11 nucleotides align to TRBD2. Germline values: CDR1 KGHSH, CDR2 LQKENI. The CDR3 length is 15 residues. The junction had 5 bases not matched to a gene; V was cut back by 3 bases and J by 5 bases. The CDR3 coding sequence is TGTGCCAGCTCACCCCCTAGCGGGAGGAGGGAGACCCAGTACTTC. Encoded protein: CASSPPSGRRETQYF.

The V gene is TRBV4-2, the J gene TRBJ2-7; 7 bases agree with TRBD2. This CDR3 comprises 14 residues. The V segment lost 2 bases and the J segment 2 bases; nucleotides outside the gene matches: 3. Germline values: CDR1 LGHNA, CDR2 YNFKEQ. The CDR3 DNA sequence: TGTGCCAGCAGCCAACGGCTAGCGGCCTACGAGCAGTACTTC. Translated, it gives CASSQRLAAYEQYF.

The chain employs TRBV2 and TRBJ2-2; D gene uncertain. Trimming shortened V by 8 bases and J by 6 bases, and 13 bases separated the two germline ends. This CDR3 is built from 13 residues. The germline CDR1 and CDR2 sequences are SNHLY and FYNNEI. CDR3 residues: CASLPEWAGELFF. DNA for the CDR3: TGTGCCAGCCTCCCTGAGTGGGCCGGGGAGCTGTTTTTT.

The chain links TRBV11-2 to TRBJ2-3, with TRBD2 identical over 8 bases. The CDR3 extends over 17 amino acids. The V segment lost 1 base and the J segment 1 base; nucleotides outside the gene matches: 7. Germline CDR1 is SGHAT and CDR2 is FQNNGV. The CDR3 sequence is CASSLVGLARGTDTQYF. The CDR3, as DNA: TGTGCCAGCAGCTTAGTAGGACTAGCCCGGGGCACAGATACGCAGTATTTT. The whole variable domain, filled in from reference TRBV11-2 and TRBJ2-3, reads EAGVAQSPRYKIIEKRQSVAFWCNPISGHATLYWYQQILGQGPKLLIQFQNNGVVDDSQLPKDRFSAERLKGVDSTLKIQPAKLEDSAVYLCASSLVGLARGTDTQYFGPGTRLTVL.

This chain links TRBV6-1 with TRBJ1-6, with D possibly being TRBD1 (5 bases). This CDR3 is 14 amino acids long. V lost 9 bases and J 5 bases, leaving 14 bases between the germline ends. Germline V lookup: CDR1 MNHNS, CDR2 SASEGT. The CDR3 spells CASLLQENNSPLHF. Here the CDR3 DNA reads TGTGCCAGTCTACTACAGGAAAATAATTCACCCCTCCACTTT.

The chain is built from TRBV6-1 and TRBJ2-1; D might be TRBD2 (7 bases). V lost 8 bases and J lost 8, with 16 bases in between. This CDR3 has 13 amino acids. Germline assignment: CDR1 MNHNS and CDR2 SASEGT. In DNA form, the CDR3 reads TGTGCCAGCTATAACTGGGAGGGGGATGAGCAGTTCTTC. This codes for CASYNWEGDEQFF.